This TCR beta chain appears in the sequencing data of a study of cytomegalovirus exposure and HLA in healthy donors. At the level of the study: Early released data had 80 million or so unique TCRs, all coming from HLA-typed donors.

Findings of the study overall: The authors confirmed in vitro that three CMV-associated chains were specific for CMV antigens. For TCR beta chains, V- and J-gene trimming was later linked to a missense DCLRE1C variant. Later work showed greater clonal expansion in HLA-associated TCR beta chains than in equally common others.

This clone was detected a few times. The antigen is unknown. Germline CDR1 is SGDLS and CDR2 is YYNGEE. V gave up 4 bases and J gave up 4 bases; unmatched junction bases: 9. The CDR3 covers 16 residues. It was with 60 Vbeta and 13 Jbeta primers that the PCR ran. The repertoire was sequenced with immunoSEQ multiplex PCR; TCRdb's copy has only in-frame clones and lacks some. Of approximately 170,000 clones listed, around 78% were seen once; the top ten hold about 2.1%. This clonotype originated in a woman in her twenties or thirties in good health and CMV-seropositive. Material for sequencing was PBMCs. This chain links TRBV9 with TRBJ2-3; 10 positions agree with TRBD1. The CDR3 spells CASSPNLGQGADTQYF. CDR3 bases: TGTGCCAGCAGCCCAAACCTAGGACAGGGGGCAGATACGCAGTATTTT.